This T cell receptor (beta chain) appears in the sequencing data of a study of cytomegalovirus exposure and HLA in healthy donors. The PCR used 60 Vbeta and 13 Jbeta primers. Clones were sequenced by immunoSEQ multiplex PCR, and TCRdb holds only the in-frame ones, with some missing. The sample records about 170,000 clones, around two thirds being singletons. Study results and caveats: CMV serostatus was the sole immune exposure information available. In a later analysis, at a false discovery rate of 0.05, about 17,000 TCR beta sequences matched HLA alleles.

As regards this clone: As yet, its antigen is unknown.

This CDR3 spans 16 amino acids. CDR1 is SGHRS, CDR2 YFSETQ, per germline. J gave up 5 bases and V 2 bases, and 4 bases lay outside the gene matches. The genes are TRBV5-1 and TRBJ2-3, with TRBD2 matching 14 bases. The source is a man in his forties in good health and CMV-seronegative. Specimen: PBMCs. In DNA form, the CDR3 reads TGCGCCAGCAGCTTCGGGACTAGCGGGAGTCTAGATACGCAGTATTTT. As protein: CASSFGTSGSLDTQYF.